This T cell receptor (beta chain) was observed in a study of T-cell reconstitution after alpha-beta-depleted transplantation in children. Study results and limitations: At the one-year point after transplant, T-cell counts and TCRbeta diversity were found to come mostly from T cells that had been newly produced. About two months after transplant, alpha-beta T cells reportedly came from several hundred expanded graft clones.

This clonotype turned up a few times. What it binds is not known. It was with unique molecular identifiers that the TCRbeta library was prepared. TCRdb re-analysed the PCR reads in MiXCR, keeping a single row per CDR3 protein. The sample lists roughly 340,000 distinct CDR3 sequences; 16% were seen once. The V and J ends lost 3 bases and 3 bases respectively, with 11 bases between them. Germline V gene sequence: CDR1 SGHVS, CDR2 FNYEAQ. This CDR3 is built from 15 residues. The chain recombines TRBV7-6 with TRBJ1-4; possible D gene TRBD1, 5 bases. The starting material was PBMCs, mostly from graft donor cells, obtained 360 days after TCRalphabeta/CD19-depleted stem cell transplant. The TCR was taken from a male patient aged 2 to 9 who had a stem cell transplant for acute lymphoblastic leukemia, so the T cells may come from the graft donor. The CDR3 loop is CASSFGGIANEKLFF. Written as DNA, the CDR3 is TGTGCCAGCAGCTTTGGGGGGATCGCTAATGAAAAACTGTTTTTT.